This entry is about one TCR beta chain. Its antigen remains unknown. This record comes from a study of OX40 agonist ivuxolimab in advanced cancers. Study-level findings and limits: Expanded peripheral T cell antigen specificity was not determined. CD4+ T cells averaged fewer expanded clones than CD8+ T cells.

The data were produced by immunoSEQ multiplex PCR, yet TCRdb's version contains in-frame clones alone and is incomplete. This table has some 48,000 clones, roughly 86% appearing once. The clonotype comes from an adult with an advanced solid tumor such as melanoma, head and neck, liver or kidney cancer. This specimen consisted of CD4+ or CD8+ T cells sorted from blood, obtained in a trial of the OX40 agonist ivuxolimab.

DNA of the CDR3: TGTGCCAGCAGCTTGTCCGACGCAAACTATGGCTACACCTTC. Translated: CASSLSDANYGYTF. The chain links TRBV11-2 to TRBJ1-2, with D uncertain. The CDR3 contains 14 residues. Between the trimmed V and J ends, which lost 3 bases and 2 bases, there was a span of 10 bases. Germline V lookup: CDR1 SGHAT, CDR2 FQNNGV. The variable domain in full, completed from reference TRBV11-2 and TRBJ1-2, reads EAGVAQSPRYKIIEKRQSVAFWCNPISGHATLYWYQQILGQGPKLLIQFQNNGVVDDSQLPKDRFSAERLKGVDSTLKIQPAKLEDSAVYLCASSLSDANYGYTFGSGTRLTVV.